This T cell receptor beta chain derives from a study of regulatory T cells in long-lasting Graves disease. Whole-study context: Patients with new Graves' disease had used antithyroid drugs below 3 months.

The time point: newly diagnosed GD, antithyroid drugs for less than 3 months. PBMC RNA served as the TCR library source. This clonotype was picked up many times. Its antigen remains unknown. Broader study findings: Persistent disease showed a preference for TRBV28, TRBJ1-2 and TRBJ2-5.

Investigators prepared the TCR beta libraries by applying iRepertoire HTBI primers and Arm-PCR of CDR3 regions. Using its own MiXCR run on the multiplex PCR reads, TCRdb lists one record per CDR3 protein. The table includes roughly 380,000 distinct CDR3 sequences, over 15% detected once. This CDR3 comprises 15 residues. Looked up from germline, CDR1 is MNHNS and CDR2 is SASEGT. Trimming shortened V by 6 bases and J by 1 base, and 15 bases separated the two germline ends. The sample was also linked to a second study, of T cells in Graves' hyperthyroidism and ophthalmopathy. That report adds: Diagnosis of hyperthyroidism was new in patients aged 18 to 65, and its duration was under 2 months. In the first-round RT-PCR of the TCR CDR3, the HTBI primer set was used.

This clonotype was obtained from a man aged 35 to 55 with Graves disease. The V gene is TRBV6-1, the J gene TRBJ1-1; D unresolved. The source was peripheral blood mononuclear cells (PBMCs), collected at new diagnosis, from a patient treated with antithyroid drugs. DNA of the CDR3: TGTGCCAGCAGCGCCGCCGCGGCGGGGAACACTGAAGCTTTCTTT. Its protein product is CASSAAAAGNTEAFF.